One sample yielded the 2 T cell receptor beta chains listed below, sequenced in a study of T-cell memory formation after mild COVID-19. MiXCR, applied by TCRdb to the 5' RACE reads, yields one record per CDR3 protein. The sample consists of 350,000 to 450,000 distinct CDR3 sequences, 15% to 20% of them appearing once. The material sequenced was PBMCs or a T cell subset sorted from them (not recorded which). The source of these receptors is an adult woman who had mild COVID-19 (a few samples of this study predate the infection). Cell type and time point are not known.

This clonotype was counted a few times. The V gene is TRBV12-3 or TRBV12-4, the J gene TRBJ1-1; 7 nucleotides line up with TRBD1. With 5 bases clipped from V and 3 bases from J, the junction kept 9 bases outside the gene matches. This CDR3 has 15 residues. The chain's CDR3 is CASSALGQQYTEAFF. The CDR3 DNA follows: TGTGCCAGCAGTGCTCTGGGACAGCAGTACACTGAAGCTTTCTTT.

A few counts support this clonotype. This chain joins TRBV29-1 and TRBJ2-5; 7 nucleotides line up with TRBD2. The V gene's germline CDR1 is SQVTM and CDR2 ANQGSEA. The V segment lost 8 bases and the J segment 4 bases; nucleotides outside the gene matches: 7. CDR3 length equals 12 residues. The CDR3 nucleotides are TGCAGCTTGGCCTGGGGGGGAGAGACCCAGTACTTC. Translation: CSLAWGGETQYF.